This is a list of T cell receptor beta chains from one sample in a study of blood T cells in healthy people across ages. TCRdb re-called the 5' RACE reads through MiXCR, storing one row per CDR3 protein. The table lists 800,000 to 900,000 distinct CDR3 sequences, less than 80% of them singletons, with 25% to 35% in the top ten. Sequencing was carried out using blood. Receptors were obtained from a man aged 30 to 45 in good health. Both conserved end residues are part of each CDR3. The D gene is left open where the match is weak. Clone sizes are given selectively: once, few, many, or a class where the clone is expanded.

j_call | d_call | v_call | clone_size | cdr3_aa | cdr3_nt
TRBJ2-1 | TRBD2 | TRBV7-3 | . | CASSLNWGGTYNEQFF | TGTGCCAGCAGCTTAAACTGGGGGGGTACCTACAATGAGCAGTTCTTC
TRBJ2-1 | TRBD2 | TRBV4-3 | . | CASSQEGRRGYYNEQFF | TGCGCCAGCAGCCAAGAGGGGCGGCGGGGGTATTACAATGAGCAGTTCTTC
TRBJ1-2 | TRBD1 | TRBV13 | . | CASSQLTDRAKSGYTF | TGTGCCAGCAGCCAATTAACGGACAGGGCAAAGAGTGGCTACACCTTC
TRBJ2-1 | TRBD2 | TRBV7-2 | . | CASSPTPGLAGGNYNEQFF | TGTGCCAGCAGCCCGACCCCGGGCCTAGCGGGGGGAAACTACAATGAGCAGTTCTTC
TRBJ2-5 | TRBD1 | TRBV15 | . | CATSTTYRGEQYF | TGTGCCACCAGTACAACCTACAGGGGAGAGCAGTACTTC
TRBJ1-1 | . | TRBV20-1 | few | CSAKGRGEAFF | TGCAGTGCTAAGGGCAGAGGTGAAGCTTTCTTT
TRBJ1-4 | TRBD1 | TRBV19 | . | CASSIRTGSNQMLFF | TGTGCCAGTAGTATCAGGACAGGGAGCAACCAAATGCTGTTTTTT
TRBJ1-5 | . | TRBV2 | . | CASKEGEESNQPQHF | TGTGCCAGCAAGGAGGGGGAAGAGAGCAATCAGCCCCAGCATTTT
TRBJ2-7 | TRBD2 | TRBV20-1 | . | CSASRDYTYEQYF | TGCAGTGCTAGCCGGGACTACACCTACGAGCAGTACTTC
TRBJ2-7 | . | TRBV27 | . | CASSFYGEYEQYF | TGTGCCAGCAGTTTTTACGGGGAGTACGAGCAGTACTTC
TRBJ2-5 | . | TRBV7-8 | few | CASSLRRDTLFQETQYF | TGTGCCAGCAGCTTAAGGCGGGACACCCTTTTCCAAGAGACCCAGTACTTC
TRBJ2-3 | . | TRBV7-9 | . | CASSLGGRGYF | TGTGCTAGCAGCTTAGGCGGACGGGGGTATTTT
TRBJ1-2 | . | TRBV4-3 | few | CASSHQVGGGGYTF | TGCGCCAGCAGCCATCAAGTGGGGGGGGGCGGCTACACCTTC
TRBJ1-6 | . | TRBV29-1 | . | CSVPSGPGNSPLHF | TGCAGCGTCCCCTCAGGGCCGGGTAATTCACCCCTCCACTTT
TRBJ2-1 | TRBD1 | TRBV20-1 | . | CSAEDRGPYNEQFF | TGCAGTGCAGAAGACAGGGGGCCCTACAATGAGCAGTTCTTC
TRBJ1-5 | . | TRBV7-2 | . | CASSLALWGNQPQHF | TGTGCCAGCAGCTTAGCGCTTTGGGGTAATCAGCCCCAGCATTTT
TRBJ2-5 | TRBD2 | TRBV7-2 | once | CASSPSGGNKETQYF | TGTGCCAGCAGTCCTAGCGGGGGGAACAAAGAGACCCAGTACTTC
TRBJ2-1 | . | TRBV29-1 | . | CSVEEGQTTTSYNEQFF | TGCAGCGTTGAAGAAGGACAGACCACTACTTCCTACAATGAGCAGTTCTTC
TRBJ2-3 | TRBD2 | TRBV6-5 | . | CASSYSLSGFLTDTQYF | TGTGCCAGCAGTTACTCGCTTAGCGGGTTTCTCACAGATACGCAGTATTTT
TRBJ2-3 | TRBD2 | TRBV6-6 | . | CASGGVRGARPDTQYF | TGTGCCAGCGGGGGGGTACGAGGGGCCCGCCCAGATACGCAGTATTTT
TRBJ2-3 | . | TRBV27 | . | CASSLFVPAPREADTQYF | TGTGCCAGCAGTTTATTTGTTCCAGCGCCTCGGGAAGCCGATACGCAGTATTTT
TRBJ2-1 | TRBD1 | TRBV28 | . | CASSLGPGGANEQFF | TGTGCCAGCAGTTTAGGGCCAGGGGGAGCCAATGAGCAGTTCTTC
TRBJ2-1 | . | TRBV28 | . | CASSFPGATTYNEQFF | TGTGCCAGCAGTTTCCCCGGGGCTACTACTTACAATGAGCAGTTCTTC